This is a list of T cell receptor beta chains from one sample in a study of blood T cell repertoires in COVID-19. Repertoires were generated with immunoSEQ multiplex PCR, while TCRdb's copy carries only in-frame clones and drops some. The table includes roughly 180,000 clones, 75% to 90% detected once. The sample consisted of peripheral blood. The origin of the receptors is a woman in her fifties or sixties with acute or convalescent COVID-19. Each CDR3 is given with its conserved first and last residue. Each record gives: J gene, V gene, CDR3 protein.

TRBJ1-1 TRBV4-1 CASSQGWGGFTEAFF
TRBJ1-2 TRBV2 CASSTHFQGAGGYTF
TRBJ1-5 TRBV15 CATSRASQGGQPQHF
TRBJ1-1 TRBV11-3 CASSTGVGTEAFF
TRBJ2-1 TRBV27 CASSSLRTRDNEQFF
TRBJ1-2 TRBV19 CASFPGQGPLYGYTF
TRBJ2-1 TRBV30 CAWRVAGVYEQFF
TRBJ1-2 TRBV6-5 CASSYRGTAIYYGYTF
TRBJ1-6 TRBV5-1 CASSAQETANSPLHF
TRBJ1-5 TRBV27 CASSPGTGRTHSNQPQHF
TRBJ1-5 TRBV20-1 CSASAGASLFSNQPQHF
TRBJ1-5 TRBV7-9 CASSPQGVDQPQHF
TRBJ1-5 TRBV19 CASSPRGNQPQHF
TRBJ2-1 TRBV5-1 CASSGLAGGHNEQFF
TRBJ1-2 TRBV5-5 CASSLGSGLGYTF
TRBJ1-2 TRBV3-1/TRBV3-2 CASSQDIGVEGYTF
TRBJ2-1 TRBV5-1 CASSWGTSGSSYNEQFF
TRBJ1-6 TRBV6-5 CASVGGSYNSPLHF
TRBJ2-1 TRBV2 CASSSRGQINNEQFF
TRBJ2-5 TRBV19 CASSSVPGQTEQETQYF
TRBJ2-1 TRBV7-3 CASSLSRAASSYNEQFF
TRBJ2-4 TRBV6-2/TRBV6-3 CASSYQLAGGTPGTKNIQYF
TRBJ2-1 TRBV6-4 CASSWTSNSYNEQFF
TRBJ2-1 TRBV5-4 CASSIQSYNEQFF
TRBJ2-1 TRBV5-1 CASTPSGSEYNEQFF
TRBJ1-1 TRBV2 CASSVPRQGYTEAFF
TRBJ2-1 TRBV7-3 CASSSPGTSGQSSYNEQFF
TRBJ2-5 TRBV28 CASSGLAGRQTQYF
TRBJ2-7 TRBV28 CASSSSGPLSYEQYF
TRBJ1-2 TRBV5-1 CASSSEATSVEGYTF
TRBJ1-5 TRBV6-1 CASSEGQNNQPQHF
TRBJ2-1 TRBV19 CASRSNSLGEQFF
TRBJ1-4 TRBV6-1 CASSEAGLRNEKLFF
TRBJ2-1 TRBV5-1 CASSLGGSSDEQFF
TRBJ2-5 TRBV6-5 CASSSGGQGLETQYF
TRBJ2-2 TRBV19 CASRTQPANTGELFF